This TCR beta chain comes out of a study of CD8 T cells in ankylosing spondylitis. General study results and limits: In peripheral blood, disease-linked CD8+ clones occurred at relatively low frequencies. Some motif variants were previously reported in reactive arthritis synovial fluid and blood. As reported, disease-linked clones showed significant enrichment in matched ankylosing spondylitis synovial fluid. About 8 highly homologous variants made up a TCR beta motif, and this motif appeared characteristic of ankylosing spondylitis blood.

About this clonotype: What it binds is not known.

The authors made TCR beta libraries by quantitative 5'-RACE with molecular barcodes. TCRdb processed the 5' RACE reads anew with MiXCR; each CDR3 protein has one entry. The sample has 650,000 to 800,000 distinct CDR3 sequences, around 20% seen once. With 5 bases clipped from V and 4 bases from J, the junction kept 7 bases outside the gene matches. This CDR3 spans 14 amino acids. Sequencing was carried out using blood, either unsorted or a sorted T cell fraction (not recorded which). The receptor's source is a male donor with ankylosing spondylitis. The chain links TRBV12-3 or TRBV12-4 to TRBJ1-1; 7 bases are a match to TRBD1. CDR3 sequence reads: CASSPARTGTEAFF. The CDR3 DNA sequence: TGTGCCAGCAGTCCCGCCCGGACAGGCACTGAAGCTTTCTTT.